The sequence of this T cell receptor (beta chain) was determined in a study of cytomegalovirus exposure and HLA in healthy donors. Findings of the study overall: It was reported that the classifier diagnosed cytomegalovirus status with high specificity and sensitivity in both the original and validation cohorts. A missense variant in DCLRE1C was later tied to TCR beta V- and J-gene trimming.

Comment on this clone: Its cognate antigen is unknown.

The V gene's germline CDR1 is LNHDA and CDR2 SQIVND (reference sequence). Trimming stripped 8 bases from V and 2 bases from J, with 13 bases between. The CDR3 consists of 13 residues. In the PCR, 60 Vbeta and 13 Jbeta primers were used. TCRdb keeps only in-frame clones here, not all; method: immunoSEQ multiplex PCR. The sample yields about 140,000 clones, roughly 74% seen once. Sequencing was performed on PBMCs. The V and J genes are TRBV19 and TRBJ2-7; D is unresolved. This TCR came from a man aged 18 to 30 in good health and CMV-seropositive. In nucleotides, the CDR3 is TGTGCCAGTGGTGGTGAGCTTGCCTACGAGCAGTACTTC. This gives the protein CASGGELAYEQYF.